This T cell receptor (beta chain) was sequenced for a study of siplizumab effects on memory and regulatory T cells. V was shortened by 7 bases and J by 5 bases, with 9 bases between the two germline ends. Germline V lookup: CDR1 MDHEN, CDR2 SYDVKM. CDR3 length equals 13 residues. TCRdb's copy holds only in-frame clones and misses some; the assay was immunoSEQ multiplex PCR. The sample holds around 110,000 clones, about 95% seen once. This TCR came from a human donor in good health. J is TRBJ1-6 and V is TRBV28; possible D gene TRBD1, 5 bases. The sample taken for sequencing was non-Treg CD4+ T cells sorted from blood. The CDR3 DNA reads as TGTGCCAGCACTAGGGACCATAATTCACCCCTCCACTTT. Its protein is CASTRDHNSPLHF.